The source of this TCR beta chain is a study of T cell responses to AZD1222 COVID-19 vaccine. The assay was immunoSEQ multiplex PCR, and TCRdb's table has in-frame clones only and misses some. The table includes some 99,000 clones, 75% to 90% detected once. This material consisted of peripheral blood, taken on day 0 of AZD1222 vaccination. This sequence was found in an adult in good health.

CDR3 nucleotides: TGTGCCTGGAGCCCCGGGGGGACAGGGGAGGGCTACACCTTC. It specifies CAWSPGGTGEGYTF. The gene calls are TRBV30 and TRBJ1-2; 10 bases match TRBD1. Germline values: CDR1 GTSNPN, CDR2 SVGIG (reference sequence). Losses at the gene ends were 3 bases for V and 8 bases for J; bases not matched to a gene: 9. There are 14 residues in the CDR3.